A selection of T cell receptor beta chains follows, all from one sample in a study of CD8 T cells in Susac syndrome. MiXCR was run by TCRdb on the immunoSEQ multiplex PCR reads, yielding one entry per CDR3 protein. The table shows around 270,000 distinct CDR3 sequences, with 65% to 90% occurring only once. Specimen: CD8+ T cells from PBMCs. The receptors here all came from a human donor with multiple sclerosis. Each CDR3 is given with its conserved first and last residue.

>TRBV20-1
CSARPPAYGYTF
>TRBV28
CASRSSRDQETQYF
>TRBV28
CASSSHPGPRFNEQFF
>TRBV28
CASSFRQKLETQYF
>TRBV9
CASSVYGLAGDNEQFF
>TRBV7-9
CASSRAGGDYDEQFF
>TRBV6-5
CASSPYLSSYNEQFF
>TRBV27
CASSFGGRANTQYF
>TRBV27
CASSLNERGTDTQYF
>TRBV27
CASSFGGGVTNEQFF
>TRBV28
CASRFRGTSSYNEQFF
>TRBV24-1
CATSESLAGLYNEQFF
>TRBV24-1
CATSDHGHYEQYF
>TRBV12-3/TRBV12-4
CASRGISSGNTIYF
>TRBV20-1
CSAREYGPGELFF
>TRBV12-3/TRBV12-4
CASSHSMGLSNQPQHF
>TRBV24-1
CATSGRDTNTDTQYF
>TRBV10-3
CAISEAGPGGEQFF
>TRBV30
CAWRQENGYTF
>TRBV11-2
CASSLGAPGLGYNEQFF
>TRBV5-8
CATTPRGGYGYTF
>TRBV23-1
CASSQDRGRREDQETQYF
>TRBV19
CASSAGTRLNEQFF
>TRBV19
CASSSLSGRLDEQFF
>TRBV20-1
CSASLADQETQYF
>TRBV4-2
CASSPGTGLMNTEAFF
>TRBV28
CASSFGTGTSETQYF
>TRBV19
CASSMTRVYGYTF
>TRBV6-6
CASSVGLTNTEAFF
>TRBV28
CASSLRVSPAEAFF
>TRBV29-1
CSVEEAGTNYGYTF
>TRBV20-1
CSARARGLKSSYNEQFF
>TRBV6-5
CASSQSFGDEQFF
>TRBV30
CAWSSDGPSDTQYF
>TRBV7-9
CASSLVADEETQYF
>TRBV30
CAWSSANNSPLHF
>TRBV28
CASRDRASNQPQHF
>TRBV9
CASSVLGTHNSYEQYF
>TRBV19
CAAWTGHGYTF
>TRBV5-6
CASSAGLGVYEQYF
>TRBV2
CASSEARGTDTQYF
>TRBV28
CASSLIRRRPGRLVSYTF
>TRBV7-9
CASSVVSGQASYEQYF
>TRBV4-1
CASSLAGTSPYNEQFF
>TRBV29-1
CSVGGGGSKNIQYF
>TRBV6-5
CASSYGSASINEQFF
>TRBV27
CASSFGRYQPQHF